The sequence of this TCR beta chain was determined in a study of shared clonotypes between healthy human individuals. Study as a whole: A donor's plate count was three for CD4 naive and three for CD4 memory; CD8 naive had two and CD8 memory one. Regarding the study as a whole: Estimated richness was generally greater in naive than memory subsets.

Sequencing was performed with immunoSEQ multiplex PCR; in TCRdb, only in-frame clones are kept and a portion is missing. The table lists about 580,000 clones, 95% to 98% of them singletons. CD45RO-negative, CCR7-selected cells formed the naive CD8 fraction, which excluded terminally differentiated effector memory CD45RA+ cells. V was cut by 4 bases and J by 6 bases, with 20 bases left in between. This CDR3 has 16 amino acids. Germline V lookup: CDR1 MNHEY, CDR2 SVGAGI. A word on this clone: Antigen unknown.

This TCR was sampled from a young man in good health. The sample comprised naive CD8+ T cells sorted from blood. The chain couples TRBV6-5 to TRBJ2-3; either TRBD1 or TRBD2 may supply D (5 bases each). DNA of the CDR3: TGTGCCAGCAGTTCCATTCGGGACCGAGCTTCGGATACGCAGTATTTT. This encodes CASSSIRDRASDTQYF.